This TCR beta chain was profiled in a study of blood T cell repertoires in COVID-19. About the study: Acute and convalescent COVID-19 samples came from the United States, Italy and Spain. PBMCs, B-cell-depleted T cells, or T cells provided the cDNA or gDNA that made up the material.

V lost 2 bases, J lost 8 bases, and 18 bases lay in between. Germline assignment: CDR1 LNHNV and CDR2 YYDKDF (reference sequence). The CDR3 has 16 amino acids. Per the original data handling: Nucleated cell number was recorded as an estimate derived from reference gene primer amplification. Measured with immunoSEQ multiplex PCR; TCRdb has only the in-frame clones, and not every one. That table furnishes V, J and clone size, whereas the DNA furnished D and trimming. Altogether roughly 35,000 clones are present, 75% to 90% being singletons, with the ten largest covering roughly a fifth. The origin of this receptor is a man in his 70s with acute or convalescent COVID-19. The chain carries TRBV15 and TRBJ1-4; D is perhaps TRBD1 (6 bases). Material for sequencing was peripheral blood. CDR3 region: CATSRTETGFGEKLFF. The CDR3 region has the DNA TGTGCCACCAGCAGAACGGAAACAGGGTTTGGGGAAAAACTGTTTTTT.